This T cell receptor (beta chain) was captured in a study of blood T cell repertoires in COVID-19. As for the study in general: Donors in the United States, Italy and Spain gave samples during acute or convalescent COVID-19. PBMCs, B-cell-depleted T cells, or T cells were the source of the cDNA or gDNA that made up the material.

V was trimmed by 0 bases and J by 8 bases, leaving 10 bases between them. CDR1 is SEHNR, CDR2 FQNEAQ, per germline (reference sequence). CDR3 length: 14 residues. Data came from immunoSEQ multiplex PCR; TCRdb stores just in-frame clones and leaves some out. The sample holds about 94,000 clones, 80% seen once. The source material was peripheral blood. This chain uses TRBV7-9 with TRBJ1-4; tentatively, D is TRBD1 (6 bases). The receptor was isolated from a human donor in a cohort sampled during active COVID-19. The chain's CDR3 is CASSLAGDTEKLFF. In DNA form, the CDR3 reads TGTGCCAGCAGCTTAGCCGGGGACACCGAAAAACTGTTTTTT.